This passage covers 22 T cell receptor beta chains from one sample sequenced in a study of cytomegalovirus exposure and HLA in healthy donors (dated by TCRdb to the late 2010s). The method behind the library was the immunoSEQ multiplex PCR assay. For the multiplex PCR, a mixture combining 60 forward primers for TCR Vbeta segments and 13 reverse primers for TCR Jbeta segments was used. In TCRdb, the immuneACCESS table is reduced to in-frame sequences with V and J assigned. These tables do not hold every clone; where another copy was compared, an unresolved V gene accounts for under half, and the others remain unexplained. Recorded for this sample are approximately 160,000 clones; 80% to 90% of them occurred a single time. Approximately 2% of the sample is in the top ten clones. Sequencing input: PBMCs. These TCRs come from a woman in her late teens or twenties in good health and CMV-seronegative.

This clone has more than one count but fewer than ten. The V and J genes are TRBV25-1 and TRBJ1-5, with TRBD1 matching 9 bases. The V segment lost 4 bases and the J segment 0 bases; nucleotides outside the gene matches: 1. The CDR3 spans 15 residues. The germline V gene has CDR1 MGHDK and CDR2 SYGVNS. CDR3 in amino acids: CASSGDRDSNQPQHF. As DNA, the CDR3 is TGTGCCAGCAGTGGGGACAGGGATAGCAATCAGCCCCAGCATTTT.

The gene calls are TRBV19 and TRBJ1-1; D unresolved. The CDR3 is 17 residues long. V was pared by 4 bases and J by 0 bases, with 18 bases between. CDR1 is LNHDA and CDR2 is SQIVND in the germline V gene (reference sequence). The CDR3 sequence is CASSNSPREGMNTEAFF. The CDR3 coding sequence is TGTGCCAGTAGTAACTCCCCGCGGGAGGGAATGAACACTGAAGCTTTCTTT.

The genes are TRBV27 and TRBJ2-7; perhaps TRBD1 as D (6 bases). V was pared by 4 bases and J by 1 base, with 11 bases between. Germline V lookup: CDR1 MNHEY, CDR2 SMNVEV (reference sequence). The CDR3 is 14 residues long. The CDR3 coding sequence is TGTGCCAGCAGTTCCGTGACAGGTTCCTACGAGCAGTACTTC. Amino acids: CASSSVTGSYEQYF.

The gene calls are TRBV7-3 and TRBJ2-2, with TRBD1 matching over 7 bases. CDR1 and CDR2 from the germline V gene are SGHTA and FQGTGA. This CDR3 contains 15 residues. V lost 5 bases, J lost 2 bases, and 5 bases stayed unmatched. CDR3 residues: CASSPGTENTGELFF. The CDR3, as DNA: TGTGCCAGCAGCCCGGGGACAGAAAACACCGGGGAGCTGTTTTTT.

This clone was counted a single time. This rearrangement joins TRBV5-6 to TRBJ2-2; 9 positions match TRBD1. J gave up 4 bases and V 2 bases, and 12 bases lay outside the gene matches. The CDR3 runs to 18 residues. Germline CDR1 reads SGHDT; CDR2 reads YYEEEE. CDR3 DNA sequence: TGTGCCAGCAGCTTACAATACCGGGACAGGGCTTTCACCGGGGAGCTGTTTTTT. Translation gives CASSLQYRDRAFTGELFF.

The chain recombines TRBV6-6 with TRBJ1-5; D might be TRBD1 (6 bases). The CDR3 is made up of 14 amino acids. Trimming shortened V by 5 bases and J by 3 bases, and 11 bases separated the two germline ends. Looked up from germline, CDR1 is MNHNY and CDR2 is SVGAGI (reference sequence). The DNA of the CDR3 is TGTGCCAGCAGTACGGACAGATTCAATCAGCCCCAGCATTTT. Translation: CASSTDRFNQPQHF.

The sample holds one count of this clone. The V and J genes are TRBV13 and TRBJ2-2, with D uncertain. V shed 2 bases and J shed 1 base, with 5 bases lying between them. CDR1 and CDR2 (germline): PRHDT, FYEKMQ (reference sequence). The CDR3 has 14 residues. CDR3 in amino acids: CASSLNRNTGELFF. The DNA of the CDR3 is TGTGCCAGCAGCTTAAACAGGAACACCGGGGAGCTGTTTTTT.

The CDR3 sequence: CASSLRRIGVSEQYF. CDR3 sequence (DNA): TGTGCCAGCAGTTTAAGGCGGATCGGGGTTAGCGAGCAGTACTTC. The V call is TRBV28, the J call TRBJ2-7, with TRBD2 as a possible D gene (5 bases). The CDR3 covers 15 residues. Trimming took 2 bases from V and 6 from J, leaving 17 bases between them. Looked up from germline, CDR1 is MDHEN and CDR2 is SYDVKM.

The J gene is TRBJ1-4, the V gene TRBV19; a weak D match, TRBD1 (5 bases). The CDR3 covers 17 residues. CDR1 LNHDA and CDR2 SQIVND come from the germline V gene (reference sequence). V shed 1 base and J shed 4 bases, with 16 bases lying between them. CDR3 sequence: CASSIGGKGVYNEKLFF. The CDR3 bases are TGTGCCAGTAGTATAGGGGGAAAAGGGGTCTATAATGAAAAACTGTTTTTT.

The chain has TRBV7-9 and TRBJ2-6, with D tentatively TRBD1 (7 bases). Germline loops: CDR1 SEHNR, CDR2 FQNEAQ (reference sequence). With 4 bases removed from V and 1 base from J, the gap between germline ends came to 17 bases. The length of the CDR3 is 18 residues. The CDR3 spells CASSSGGTDRSGANVLTF. The CDR3 coding sequence is TGTGCCAGCAGCTCTGGCGGGACAGATAGATCTGGGGCCAACGTCCTGACTTTC.

The chain uses TRBV7-6 and TRBJ1-4; no clear D. Germline V lookup: CDR1 SGHVS, CDR2 FNYEAQ. Trimming stripped 3 bases from V and 2 bases from J, with 4 bases between. The CDR3 spans 13 residues. The CDR3 DNA sequence: TGTGCCAGCAGCTTCGTCACTAATGAAAAACTGTTTTTT. Protein product: CASSFVTNEKLFF.

This clone occurred a few times. This sequence joins TRBV9 and TRBJ2-5, with 7 bases lining up with TRBD2. Losses at the gene ends were 4 bases for V and 2 bases for J; bases not matched to a gene: 11. Germline V gives CDR1 SGDLS, CDR2 YYNGEE. CDR3 length: 16 residues. As DNA, the CDR3 is TGTGCCAGCAGCAGGGGAGACGGGCGGGAGCAAGAGACCCAGTACTTC. Translation: CASSRGDGREQETQYF.

The chain links TRBV19 to TRBJ2-5; D is possibly TRBD2 (5 bases). This CDR3 is 13 amino acids long. V gave up 6 bases and J gave up 4 bases, with 12 bases separating them. Germline lookup yields CDR1 LNHDA and CDR2 SQIVND (reference sequence). The CDR3 nucleotides read TGTGCCAGTAGAGACGGGAAGGTAGAGACCCAGTACTTC. Amino acid sequence: CASRDGKVETQYF.

The CDR3 coding sequence is TGTGCCAGCAGTTTAAGCTGGACAGGGGGCCAAGAGACCCAGTACTTC. Translated, it gives CASSLSWTGGQETQYF. This chain links TRBV27 with TRBJ2-5; 10 positions agree with TRBD1. Trimming took 2 bases from V and 1 from J; bases not matched to a gene: 4. The CDR3 extends over 16 amino acids. The germline V gene encodes CDR1 MNHEY and CDR2 SMNVEV (reference sequence).

This clone has just a few counts. This rearrangement joins TRBV7-9 to TRBJ1-1; 10 bases align to TRBD1. The CDR3 covers 16 residues. Per germline, CDR1 SEHNR and CDR2 FQNEAQ (reference sequence). Trimming took 4 bases from V and 0 from J; bases not matched to a gene: 5. CDR3 in amino acids: CASSWGTGDMNTEAFF. For the CDR3, the DNA is TGTGCCAGCAGCTGGGGGACAGGGGACATGAACACTGAAGCTTTCTTT.

Only a few counts were recorded for this clone. The chain has TRBV2 and TRBJ2-5; maybe TRBD1 (5 bases). V was pared by 5 bases and J by 3 bases, with 10 bases between. This CDR3 region has 13 residues. Germline V lookup: CDR1 SNHLY, CDR2 FYNNEI. Written as DNA, the CDR3 is TGTGCCAGCAGTTCGCAGGGTGAAGAGACCCAGTACTTC. Encoded protein: CASSSQGEETQYF.

To note about this clone: The junction does not match germline at one end; this may be a read error. The rearrangement links TRBV5-6 to TRBJ2-5; 12 nucleotides agree with TRBD2. This CDR3 region has 17 residues. Germline V lookup: CDR1 SGHDT, CDR2 YYEEEE. CDR3 in amino acids: CAGSQRTSGDNQETQYF. The CDR3 DNA is TGTGCCGGCAGCCAAAGGACTAGCGGGGACAACCAAGAGACCCAGTACTTC.

As to this clone: Different DNA sequences within this sample yield the same CDR3. The rearrangement joins TRBV19 to TRBJ1-2; 7 nucleotides agree with TRBD1. Germline V gives CDR1 LNHDA, CDR2 SQIVND (reference sequence). The V segment lost 5 bases and the J segment 6 bases; nucleotides outside the gene matches: 6. The CDR3 is 13 amino acids. The CDR3 DNA is TGTGCCAGTAGTCTGGGACAGTCGAATGGCTACACCTTC. It specifies CASSLGQSNGYTF.

This clone was observed a few times. The V gene is TRBV10-3, the J gene TRBJ1-1; TRBD1 matches at 9 bases. V was clipped by 6 bases and J by 5 bases; unmatched bases: 4. Germline loops: CDR1 ENHRY, CDR2 SYGVKD. CDR3 length: 13 residues. The CDR3 here is CAIRGQGGTEAFF. CDR3 coding DNA: TGTGCCATCAGGGGACAGGGTGGAACTGAAGCTTTCTTT.

The V gene is TRBV19, the J gene TRBJ2-1, with 11 bases fitting TRBD1. This CDR3 is built from 15 residues. The junction had 8 bases not matched to a gene; V was cut back by 6 bases and J by 7 bases. Germline V gene sequence: CDR1 LNHDA, CDR2 SQIVND (reference sequence). The CDR3 nucleotides read TGTGCCAGTAGGGACCGGGACAGGGGGATTAATGAGCAGTTCTTC. Translation gives CASRDRDRGINEQFF.

The J gene is TRBJ2-7, the V gene TRBV7-9, with 10 bases matching TRBD1. In germline, CDR1 is SEHNR, CDR2 FQNEAQ (reference sequence). This CDR3 has 15 residues. Losses at the gene ends were 6 bases for V and 6 bases for J; bases not matched to a gene: 11. CDR3 loop: CASSDRGRSLSEQYF. The CDR3 bases are TGTGCCAGCAGTGACAGGGGGCGTTCCCTCTCCGAGCAGTACTTC.

The V call is TRBV28, the J call TRBJ2-7; the match to TRBD2 covers 7 bases. CDR1 MDHEN and CDR2 SYDVKM come from the germline V gene. V was pared by 7 bases and J by 0 bases, with 9 bases of the junction left unmatched. This CDR3 comprises 15 residues. The CDR3 DNA is TGTGCCAGCACACCCCCGGCGGGGGTCTCCTACGAGCAGTACTTC. This gives the protein CASTPPAGVSYEQYF.